A single sample gave rise to the 14 T cell receptor beta chains below, sequenced in a study of T cells in Graves' hyperthyroidism and ophthalmopathy (dated by TCRdb to the late 2010s). Library preparation used multiplex PCR. TCRdb lists the instrument as Illumina HiSeq 2000. The TCR beta CDR3 regions were amplified from RNA transcripts. The TCR CDR3 was subjected to a first round of RT-PCR using the HTBI primer set and the Qiagen OneStep RT-PCR kit. The raw public reads went through TCRdb reprocessing: fastp at Q25, MiXCR clone calling, in-frame beta chains kept. Identical CDR3 protein sequences are pooled into one entry, listed with their most common genes and DNA. This sample has hundreds of thousands of distinct CDR3 sequences in its table, and approximately 14% of those were observed once. The ten largest clones represent around an eighth of the sample. Input material: blood. Every receptor here comes from a woman younger than 30 with Graves' hyperthyroidism.

The chain employs TRBV24-1 and TRBJ2-1; a weak D match, TRBD1 (6 bases). V was cut by 4 bases and J by 5 bases, with 14 bases left in between. CDR1 and CDR2 from the germline V gene are KGHDR and SFDVKD. This CDR3 comprises 15 residues. CDR3 sequence reads: CATSDTDRTNNEQFF. CDR3 bases: TGTGCCACCAGTGACACGGACAGAACAAACAATGAGCAGTTCTTC.

The sample holds a few counts of this clonotype. One base away lies a much larger clone, so this may be a sequencing read error. The rearrangement joins TRBV27 to TRBJ1-6; no clear D. The CDR3 sequence is 15 residues long. The ends were cut back, 3 bases at V and 0 bases at J, with 6 bases in the middle. From germline, CDR1 is MNHEY and CDR2 SMNVEV (reference sequence). The CDR3 region has the DNA TGTGCCAGCAGTTTCGTCAGCTCCTATAATTCACCCCTCCACTTT. Its protein product is CASSFVSSYNSPLHF.

This clonotype was detected ten times or more. This chain uses TRBV3-1 with TRBJ1-1, with a tentative D call TRBD1 (5 bases). The CDR3 sequence is 14 residues long. CDR1 LGHDT and CDR2 YNNKEL come from the germline V gene (reference sequence). Trimming cost V 8 bases and J 1 base, with 14 bases left between them. CDR3 DNA: TGTGCCAGCTCTGCCCGGGGCAGGAACACTGAAGCTTTCTTT. Protein product: CASSARGRNTEAFF.

This clonotype was found many times. The rearrangement uses TRBV27 and TRBJ2-7, with 7 bases that match TRBD1. V trimming: 6 bases; J trimming: 2 bases; junction bases outside the gene matches: 13. This CDR3 is built from 16 residues. The germline CDR1 and CDR2 sequences are MNHEY and SMNVEV (reference sequence). CDR3 sequence reads: CASSQEVGTDTYEQYF. As DNA, the CDR3 is TGTGCCAGCAGCCAAGAGGTCGGGACAGATACCTACGAGCAGTACTTC.

This chain joins TRBV19 and TRBJ2-6, with D possibly called TRBD1 or TRBD2 (6 bases each). CDR3 length: 14 amino acids. V lost 8 bases and J lost 4, with 12 bases in between. The germline V gene encodes CDR1 LNHDA and CDR2 SQIVND (reference sequence). The CDR3 DNA sequence: TGTGCCAGTTGTCGGGGGCGAGGGGCCAACGTCCTGACTTTC. Translation: CASCRGRGANVLTF.

This clonotype was picked up many times. The chain employs TRBV6-2 or TRBV6-3 and TRBJ1-2; weak D call: TRBD1 (5 bases). The CDR3 covers 11 residues. CDR1 and CDR2 (germline): MNHEY, SVGEGT. V was trimmed by 5 bases and J by 8 bases, leaving 9 bases between them. This CDR3 is CASSPGRGYTF. The CDR3 DNA follows: TGTGCCAGCAGTCCGGGACGCGGCTACACCTTC.

This clonotype was counted between two and nine times. The chain recombines TRBV7-9 with TRBJ2-7; D possibly corresponds to TRBD2 (6 bases). Germline-derived CDR1 and CDR2 are SEHNR and FQNEAQ (reference sequence). V lost 3 bases and J 5 bases, leaving 11 bases between the germline ends. This CDR3 region has 13 residues. CDR3 bases: TGTGCCAGCAGCTTTTCTTGGGGGGACGAGCAGTACTTC. Residues: CASSFSWGDEQYF.

This clonotype was counted at least ten times. The chain links TRBV18 to TRBJ2-5, with unresolved D. The CDR3 runs to 12 residues. Trimming stripped 2 bases from V and 5 bases from J, with 6 bases between. Germline V gives CDR1 KGHSH, CDR2 LQKENI. The CDR3 loop is CASSPEVETQYF. As DNA, the CDR3 is TGTGCCAGCTCACCAGAGGTCGAGACCCAGTACTTC.

The rearrangement joins TRBV25-1 to TRBJ2-7, with 8 nucleotides matching TRBD1. From germline, CDR1 is MGHDK and CDR2 SYGVNS. The V and J ends lost 6 bases and 2 bases, in that order; junction bases with no gene match: 6. CDR3 length: 14 residues. CDR3 loop: CASSGWDRTYEQYF. CDR3 DNA sequence: TGTGCCAGCAGCGGCTGGGACAGGACCTACGAGCAGTACTTC.

The V gene is TRBV24-1, the J gene TRBJ2-3, with D unresolved. Germline CDR1 and CDR2: KGHDR and SFDVKD. This CDR3 has 14 residues. The germline V and J ends were trimmed by 3 bases and 0 bases, with 6 bases remaining between them. CDR3 DNA sequence: TGTGCCACCAGTGATGCACTCAGCACAGATACGCAGTATTTT. Protein: CATSDALSTDTQYF.

This clonotype was recorded a few times. The junction does not match germline at one end; this may be a read error. The chain recombines TRBV7-8 with TRBJ1-5; 9 positions agree with TRBD1. Looked up from germline, CDR1 is SGHVS and CDR2 is FQNEAQ. The CDR3 totals 16 residues. The CDR3 DNA sequence: TGTGCCAGCACCGCGTTGACAGGGGGTAGCAATCAGCCCCGGCATTTT. Translated, it gives CASTALTGGSNQPRHF.

The V gene is TRBV4-3, the J gene TRBJ1-2; no definite D call. CDR1 and CDR2 (germline): LGHNA, YSLEER. This CDR3 region has 17 residues. The V end was cut by 3 bases, the J end by 6 bases, with 23 bases between. CDR3 amino acids: CASSQDLIPTRWDGYTF. CDR3 in DNA: TGCGCCAGCAGCCAGGACCTTATACCGACCCGGTGGGATGGCTACACCTTC.

This clonotype was seen many times. The chain carries TRBV18 and TRBJ1-5; D is unresolved. V lost 0 bases and J lost 6, with 6 bases in between. The CDR3 is made up of 13 amino acids. Germline V CDR1 and CDR2: KGHSH, LQKENI. Here the CDR3 reads CASSPPAGQPQHF. The CDR3 DNA reads TGTGCCAGCTCACCACCAGCAGGTCAGCCCCAGCATTTT.

This clonotype came up many times. The rearrangement links TRBV18 to TRBJ2-1, with 10 bases identical to TRBD2. The V gene end was trimmed by 1 base and the J gene end by 9 bases; junction bases not matched to a gene: 6. This CDR3 has 15 residues. In germline, CDR1 is KGHSH, CDR2 LQKENI. The CDR3 bases are TGTGCCAGCTCACCACGAGCGGGAGGGCCAAGTGAGCAGTTCTTC. It codes for CASSPRAGGPSEQFF.